The clone carrying this TCR beta chain was counted between two and nine times. This record belongs to a study of patients and donors after allogeneic stem cell transplantation. Between the trimmed V and J ends, which lost 4 bases and 1 base, there was a span of 17 bases. The V gene's germline CDR1 is DFQATT and CDR2 SNEGSKA (reference sequence). The CDR3 has 16 amino acids. MiXCR, run by TCRdb on the RT-PCR reads, gives a single entry per CDR3 protein. The sample carries under 95,000 distinct CDR3 sequences, approximately 5.2% recorded once. The sample consisted of blood, either unsorted or a sorted T cell fraction (not recorded which). The TCR comes from a human donor who was either an allogeneic HSCT recipient or a stem cell or donor lymphocyte infusion donor (not recorded which). It is not recorded whose cells these are; they may come from a transplant donor. The V gene is TRBV20-1, the J gene TRBJ2-1; D not certain. CDR3 amino acids: CSAKDVGSVSYNEQFF. The CDR3 DNA sequence: TGCAGTGCTAAGGACGTAGGGTCAGTATCCTACAATGAGCAGTTCTTC.